A selection of T cell receptor beta chains follows, all from one sample in a study of cytomegalovirus exposure and HLA in healthy donors. Some clones are missing from TCRdb's copy, which holds only in-frame ones; the method was immunoSEQ multiplex PCR. This sample has 150,000 to 200,000 clones; 75% to 85% occur once, and the top ten carry over 2%. Sequenced sample: PBMCs. The receptors were sampled from a woman between 45 and 65 years old in good health and CMV-seronegative. Each CDR3 is given with its conserved first and last residue. A D gene is named only where the DNA matches it firmly. Size is stated for part of the rows, as once, few or many counts, or as a class when the clone is expanded.

>NA|TRBJ1-1|TRBV18|once
TGTGCCAGCTCAGGCGAGACAGGGAACACTGAAGCTTTCTTT
CASSGETGNTEAFF
>NA|TRBJ2-2|TRBV15|NA
TGTGCCACCAGCAGAGATATACAGGGAGGGGCGCGGGGGGAGCTGTTTTTT
CATSRDIQGGARGELFF
>NA|TRBJ2-4|TRBV7-9|NA
TGTGCCAGCAGCTTAGGGCAGGGATACAAAAACATTCAGTACTTC
CASSLGQGYKNIQYF
>NA|TRBJ1-2|TRBV29-1|NA
TGCAGCGTGGGAGGGACCCCAACTATAACCTTC
CSVGGTPTITF
>TRBD1|TRBJ2-1|TRBV28|NA
TGTGCCAGCAAACATTCAAGGGGACAGCTAAACAATGAGCAGTTCTTC
CASKHSRGQLNNEQFF
>TRBD2|TRBJ2-1|TRBV19|once
TGTGCCAGTGTCAGTCTAGCGGGAGTAGACTACAATGAGCAGTTCTTC
CASVSLAGVDYNEQFF
>NA|TRBJ1-4|TRBV2|NA
TGTGCCAGCAGGGAATATCGGGAAAAACTGTTTTTT
CASREYREKLFF
>NA|TRBJ1-2|TRBV28|few
TGTGCCAGCACCCAACCCTACAGGGTCTATGGCTACACCTTC
CASTQPYRVYGYTF
>NA|TRBJ1-1|TRBV28|NA
TGTGCCAGCAGTGCGGACAGCATGAACACTGAAGCTTTCTTT
CASSADSMNTEAFF
>TRBD2|TRBJ2-2|TRBV29-1|NA
TGCAGCCCTTTGGGACTAGAGGGCGGGGAGCTGTTTTTT
CSPLGLEGGELFF
>NA|TRBJ1-3|TRBV28|NA
TGTGCCAGCCGTCATCGGGGGGAAAGAAACACCATATATTTT
CASRHRGERNTIYF
>NA|TRBJ1-2|TRBV28|NA
TGTGCCAGCAGGGGGCCTATTCTGATCAGCGGCTACACCTTC
CASRGPILISGYTF
>NA|TRBJ1-1|TRBV5-1|once
TGCGCCAGCGGAATGAGGGATACGAACACTGAAGCTTTCTTT
CASGMRDTNTEAFF
>NA|TRBJ1-1|TRBV6-5|NA
TGTGCCAGCAGTTCACTCCCGGGTGAAGCTTTCTTT
CASSSLPGEAFF
>TRBD1|TRBJ1-4|TRBV7-9|few
TGTGCCAGCAGCTTACGGTCGACAGGGGGAAGTGAAAAACTGTTTTTT
CASSLRSTGGSEKLFF
>TRBD2|TRBJ2-7|TRBV6-1|NA
TGTGCCAGCAGTGGTTCCAGCGGGAGTTACGAGCAGTACTTC
CASSGSSGSYEQYF
>TRBD1|TRBJ1-2|TRBV2|once
TGTGCCAGCACGTTCGGGACAGGGTATGGCTACACCTTC
CASTFGTGYGYTF
>TRBD1|TRBJ1-5|TRBV2|NA
TGTGCCACCGCAGGACAGGCAAATCAGCCCCAGCATTTT
CATAGQANQPQHF
>NA|TRBJ1-1|TRBV27|NA
TGTGCCAGCAGTTTTGCAGGGAACACTGAAGCTTTCTTT
CASSFAGNTEAFF
>TRBD2|TRBJ2-1|TRBV5-1|NA
TGCGCCAGCGGACCCACCGGGACTAGCGGGATCAATGAGCAGTTCTTC
CASGPTGTSGINEQFF
>NA|TRBJ2-1|TRBV28|once
TGTGCCAGCAGTTTATGGGGGAAGGGAGACAATGAGCAGTTCTTC
CASSLWGKGDNEQFF
>TRBD1|TRBJ1-2|TRBV28|NA
TGTGCCAGCAGTTTAAGGGGGCGTGGCTACACCTTC
CASSLRGRGYTF
>NA|TRBJ1-3|TRBV10-1|NA
TGCGCCAGCGGCCCACCGCTCAGTGTTTCAAACACCATATATTTT
CASGPPLSVSNTIYF
>NA|TRBJ1-2|TRBV7-2|NA
TGTGCCAGCAGCTTAGACCTCCTCGTGAGGGGCTACACCTTC
CASSLDLLVRGYTF
>NA|TRBJ2-1|TRBV30|NA
TGTGCCTGGACCCCCGGCCGGGAGAGCTACAATGAGCAGTTCTTC
CAWTPGRESYNEQFF
>NA|TRBJ1-1|TRBV28|NA
TGTGCCAGCAGCGGACAGATCTTGGGAACTGAAGCTTTCTTT
CASSGQILGTEAFF
>NA|TRBJ2-7|TRBV20-1|NA
TGCAGTGCTAGAGATCGTCCCGAGCAGTACTTC
CSARDRPEQYF
>NA|TRBJ2-3|TRBV4-1|NA
TGCGCCAGCAGCCAAAAACAGACCACAGATACGCAGTATTTT
CASSQKQTTDTQYF
>TRBD1|TRBJ1-2|TRBV7-2|NA
TGTGCCAGCAGCCCCACAGGACAGGGGAAACGTGGCTACACCTTC
CASSPTGQGKRGYTF
>NA|TRBJ1-1|TRBV6-1|NA
TGTGCCAGCACTGGAGGATTGGACACTGAAGCTTTCTTT
CASTGGLDTEAFF
>NA|TRBJ1-5|TRBV28|few
TGTGCCAGCAGAGCAAACAATCAGCCCCAGCATTTT
CASRANNQPQHF
>TRBD1|TRBJ1-1|TRBV12-5|NA
TGTGCTAGTGGTTTCGGGACAGGGGGCGGGTTCACTGAAGCTTTCTTT
CASGFGTGGGFTEAFF
>TRBD2|TRBJ2-7|TRBV5-4|few
TGTGCCAGCAGCTTGGGAGCGGCGGGAGGGTCCTACGAGCAGTACTTC
CASSLGAAGGSYEQYF
>NA|TRBJ2-3|TRBV20-1|NA
TGCAGTGCTAGGCTTGGGAGTGCGCAGTATTTT
CSARLGSAQYF
>NA|TRBJ1-1|TRBV7-6|NA
TGTGCCAGCAGCCCCGGTGAACGAGCTGAAGCTTTCTTT
CASSPGERAEAFF
>NA|TRBJ2-6|TRBV27|NA
TGTGCCAGCAATAGTCGTCTCTGGGGGGCCAACGTCCTGACTTTC
CASNSRLWGANVLTF
>NA|TRBJ2-5|TRBV6-1|NA
TGTGCCAGCAGTGAAGCGGGCGGGGACCTTGAGACCCAGTACTTC
CASSEAGGDLETQYF
>NA|TRBJ1-2|TRBV14|NA
TGTGCCAGCAGCCGAGGCGGGGGCTTTTATGGCTACACCTTC
CASSRGGGFYGYTF
>NA|TRBJ2-7|TRBV7-5|NA
TGTGTCAGGGGGACTCGGACTAGCGGGAGGTACTACGAGCAGTACTTC
CVRGTRTSGRYYEQYF
>NA|TRBJ1-1|TRBV2|NA
TGTGCCAGCAGTGAAGAAGGACTCTCGAACACTGAAGCTTTCTTT
CASSEEGLSNTEAFF
>TRBD1|TRBJ1-2|TRBV30|NA
TGTGCCTGGTTGTCCCACCGCGGGACAGGGGATGGCTACACCTTC
CAWLSHRGTGDGYTF
>TRBD2|TRBJ2-7|TRBV28|NA
TGTGCCAGCAGTTTATGGGCCAGCGGGAGGACCTACGAGCAGTACTTC
CASSLWASGRTYEQYF
>TRBD1|TRBJ1-1|TRBV28|NA
TGTGCCAGCAGCTCCGGGACAGGGTACACTGAAGCTTTCTTT
CASSSGTGYTEAFF
>NA|TRBJ1-3|TRBV5-1|few
TGCGCCAGCAGCCAAAACACAGGGTACTCTGGAAACACCATATATTTT
CASSQNTGYSGNTIYF
>NA|TRBJ1-3|TRBV9|NA
TGTGCCAGCAGCGTTCTAGGCTCTGGAAACACCATATATTTT
CASSVLGSGNTIYF
>NA|TRBJ1-4|TRBV18|NA
TGTGCCAGCTCACCCCGACAGAGAGAGAATGAAAAACTGTTTTTT
CASSPRQRENEKLFF
>TRBD1|TRBJ1-2|TRBV6-1|NA
TGTGCCAGCAGTTCGTCAGGGGGTTCCTATGGCTACACCTTC
CASSSSGGSYGYTF
>TRBD2|TRBJ2-2|TRBV7-9|NA
TGTGCCAGCAGCTTTCCCCGGGCGGGAGGGAACACCGGGGAGCTGTTTTTT
CASSFPRAGGNTGELFF
>TRBD1|TRBJ2-2|TRBV5-1|once
TGCGCCAGCAGCTCCAAGGGGGCGTGGAACACCGGGGAGCTGTTTTTT
CASSSKGAWNTGELFF
>TRBD1|TRBJ1-1|TRBV15|NA
TGTGCCACCAGCAGAGATGGGACAGGGGGAGTCACTGAAGCTTTCTTT
CATSRDGTGGVTEAFF
>NA|TRBJ1-1|TRBV6-1|NA
TGTGCCAGCAGTGAAGTGGCTGGGCCCACTGAAGCTTTCTTT
CASSEVAGPTEAFF
>NA|TRBJ2-3|TRBV2|NA
TGTGCCAGCAGTGACCTACTCACAGATACGCAGTATTTT
CASSDLLTDTQYF
>NA|TRBJ2-3|TRBV9|NA
TGTGCCAGCAGCGTATCCTATATCGCCGCAGATACGCAGTATTTT
CASSVSYIAADTQYF
>NA|TRBJ1-2|TRBV28|NA
TGTGCCAGCAGTCCAGTGGGGCTTTTTGATCCTTCTAACTATGGCTACACCTTC
CASSPVGLFDPSNYGYTF
>NA|TRBJ1-5|TRBV6-1|NA
TGTGCCAGCAGGACGGGGGGGAGCCAGCCCCAGCATTTT
CASRTGGSQPQHF
>TRBD1|TRBJ1-5|TRBV11-1|once
TGTGCCAGCAGTTTGGGACAGAATCAGCCCCAGCATTTT
CASSLGQNQPQHF
>TRBD1|TRBJ2-1|TRBV11-3|NA
TGTGCCAGGAATCGGGACAGGCCCTACAATGAGCAGTTCTTC
CARNRDRPYNEQFF
>NA|TRBJ1-1|TRBV7-8|NA
TGTGCCAGCAGCTTAGTCCGGGAAGGTGAAGCTTTCTTT
CASSLVREGEAFF
>TRBD2|TRBJ2-5|TRBV18|NA
TGTGCCAGCTCACCACCGGGACTAGCGGGAAAAGAGACCCAGTACTTC
CASSPPGLAGKETQYF